The 20 T cell receptor beta chains presented below share a single source sample, sequenced in a study of read filtering for tumor transcriptome and immune sequencing. From 300 to 400 ng of RNA, a library with molecular barcoded alpha/delta and beta/gamma adaptors was made. Each CDR3 protein gets one entry after TCRdb re-called the reads with MiXCR. The data hold fewer than 90,000 distinct CDR3 sequences, with 9% to 15% observed a single time. Sequencing used a population of CD138-negative cells sorted from bone marrow. The receptors were sampled from a donor aged 40 or over with multiple myeloma.

This clonotype was seen at least ten times. The chain joins TRBV4-1 to TRBJ2-5, with TRBD1 matching over 7 bases. The CDR3 is made up of 14 amino acids. V trimming: 3 bases; J trimming: 8 bases; junction bases outside the gene matches: 9. Germline loops: CDR1 MGHRA, CDR2 YSYEKL. CDR3 amino acids: CASSQGGTARTQYF. For the CDR3, the DNA is TGCGCCAGCAGCCAGGGTGGGACAGCCCGAACCCAGTACTTC.

There are many counts of this clonotype. CDR3 nucleotides: TGTGCCAGCAGCCGAGGACAGGATGGGGTAGCTTTCTTT. Translated: CASSRGQDGVAFF. The chain couples TRBV7-3 to TRBJ1-1; 7 bases fit TRBD1. V was clipped by 5 bases and J by 10 bases; unmatched bases: 10. Germline assignment: CDR1 SGHTA and CDR2 FQGTGA. CDR3 length equals 13 residues.

This clonotype was counted many times. The gene calls are TRBV30 and TRBJ1-1; D is perhaps TRBD1 (5 bases). Trimming stripped 4 bases from V and 1 base from J, with 19 bases between. The CDR3 has 16 amino acids. The germline CDR1 and CDR2 sequences are GTSNPN and SVGIG (reference sequence). CDR3 region: CAWKEWQGRANTEAFF. In DNA form, the CDR3 reads TGTGCCTGGAAGGAATGGCAGGGACGTGCGAACACTGAAGCTTTCTTT.

This clonotype was detected many times. This chain joins TRBV12-3 or TRBV12-4 and TRBJ1-5; perhaps TRBD1 as D (6 bases). V lost 6 bases, J lost 5 bases, and 23 bases lay in between. The CDR3 has 17 residues. The chain's CDR3 is CASSSGLGGRGDQPQHF. The CDR3 coding sequence is TGTGCCAGCAGCTCTGGATTGGGGGGGCGCGGGGATCAGCCCCAGCATTTT.

This clonotype showed up many times. V gene TRBV11-3 combines with J gene TRBJ1-1, with 7 bases that match TRBD1. Germline CDR1 SGHNT, CDR2 YENEEA. The trim removed 4 bases at V and 1 base at J, leaving 12 bases unmatched. The CDR3 runs 17 residues. The CDR3 sequence is CASSYDRERRRNTEAFF. The DNA of the CDR3 is TGTGCCAGCAGCTACGACAGGGAGCGGCGAAGGAACACTGAAGCTTTCTTT.

Of note for this clonotype: Just one base apart from a much larger clone, this may be a read error. The chain joins TRBV18 to TRBJ2-3; no firm D call. Germline lookup yields CDR1 KGHSH and CDR2 LQKENI. The V gene lost 5 bases and the J gene lost 9 bases, with 12 bases spanning the gap. The CDR3 runs to 12 residues. The chain's CDR3 is CASSGDTLTQYF. In DNA form, the CDR3 reads TGTGCCAGCTCAGGTGACACCTTGACGCAGTATTTT.

In its sample, this clonotype was seen many times. Here the CDR3 reads CATSRVPGAYNEQFF. The CDR3 nucleotides read TGTGCCACCAGCAGAGTGCCCGGGGCCTACAATGAGCAGTTCTTC. This chain links TRBV15 with TRBJ2-1; D perhaps matches TRBD2 (5 bases). CDR1 is LNHNV, CDR2 YYDKDF, per germline (reference sequence). The germline V and J ends were trimmed by 1 base and 2 bases, with 9 bases remaining between them. This CDR3 is 15 amino acids long.

This clonotype has a count of ten or more. V usage is TRBV7-2 and J usage is TRBJ2-1, with 7 positions matching TRBD2. Trimming at V came to 5 bases and at J to 0 bases, leaving 4 bases not matched to a gene. The CDR3 extends over 15 amino acids. Germline V gene data show CDR1 as SGHTA and CDR2 as FQGNSA. The CDR3 is CASSPLAVSYNEQFF. CDR3 nucleotide sequence: TGTGCCAGCAGCCCCCTAGCGGTCTCCTACAATGAGCAGTTCTTC.

This clonotype appeared many times. This chain joins TRBV28 and TRBJ2-1; D ambiguous. With 7 bases removed from V and 0 bases from J, the gap between germline ends came to 4 bases. The CDR3 consists of 12 residues. CDR1 is MDHEN and CDR2 is SYDVKM in the germline V gene. The CDR3 DNA reads TGTGCCAGCACGAGCTCCTACAATGAGCAGTTCTTC. Its translation is CASTSSYNEQFF. Complete variable domain (other parts from reference TRBV28 and TRBJ2-1): DVKVTQSSRYLVKRTGEKVFLECVQDMDHENMFWYRQDPGLGLRLIYFSYDVKMKEKGDIPEGYSVSREKKERFSLILESASTNQTSMYLCASTSSYNEQFFGPGTRLTVL.

This clonotype was counted many times. V usage is TRBV10-3 and J usage is TRBJ1-4, with 9 nucleotides matching TRBD1. The CDR3 is 14 residues long. The germline CDR1 and CDR2 sequences are ENHRY and SYGVKD. V shed 2 bases and J 7 bases; nucleotides not matched to a gene: 2. The CDR3 DNA sequence: TGTGCCATCAGTGAGCGGGACAGGGCTGAAAAACTGTTTTTT. This sequence encodes CAISERDRAEKLFF.

The sample holds many counts of this clonotype. This rearrangement joins TRBV29-1 to TRBJ1-3; 9 nucleotides align to TRBD1. J was trimmed by 7 bases and V by 1 base; bases with no gene match: 14. The CDR3 extends over 17 amino acids. Germline V gives CDR1 SQVTM, CDR2 ANQGSEA. CDR3 DNA sequence: TGCAGCGTTGAAGCGGACAGGGGAAGTTCATTGGGGAACACCATATATTTT. Translation gives CSVEADRGSSLGNTIYF.

In its sample, this clonotype was seen many times. The rearrangement uses TRBV7-9 and TRBJ1-5; 10 positions agree with TRBD1. This CDR3 has 16 residues. The J segment lost 2 bases and the V segment lost 5 bases, leaving 6 bases of the junction unmatched. Germline CDR1 reads SEHNR; CDR2 reads FQNEAQ (reference sequence). The CDR3 region is CASSPGTGEGNQPQHF. The CDR3 DNA reads TGTGCCAGCAGCCCAGGGACAGGGGAAGGCAATCAGCCCCAGCATTTT.

This clonotype was counted at least ten times. The rearrangement uses TRBV20-1 and TRBJ2-7; no firm D call. Germline CDR1 reads DFQATT; CDR2 reads SNEGSKA (reference sequence). This CDR3 contains 14 residues. Trimming removed 1 base from V and 5 bases from J, with 15 bases in between. The CDR3 loop is CSARVSTKPHEQYF. The DNA of the CDR3 is TGCAGTGCTAGAGTATCGACAAAACCCCACGAGCAGTACTTC.

This clonotype has a count of ten or more. The gene calls are TRBV29-1 and TRBJ2-1, with TRBD2 matching 15 bases. Germline V gene data show CDR1 as SQVTM and CDR2 as ANQGSEA. The CDR3 runs 17 residues. J lost 4 bases, V lost 6 bases, and 10 bases had no gene match. The CDR3 DNA follows: TGCAGCGTCTTCGGACTAGCGGGAGGGCCCCATTACAATGAGCAGTTCTTC. Protein product: CSVFGLAGGPHYNEQFF.

This clonotype was counted between two and nine times. The chain recombines TRBV11-2 with TRBJ2-1, with D unresolved. The germline CDR1 and CDR2 sequences are SGHAT and FQNNGV. The CDR3 loop spans 13 amino acids. Trimming cost V 1 base and J 5 bases, with 6 bases left between them. The CDR3 loop is CASSLGRDNEQFF. CDR3 bases: TGTGCCAGCAGCTTAGGCCGGGACAATGAGCAGTTCTTC.

In its sample, this clonotype was seen many times. This rearrangement joins TRBV5-1 to TRBJ2-2; no firm D call. The V end was cut by 0 bases, the J end by 1 base, with 10 bases between. The CDR3 is made up of 16 amino acids. Germline CDR1 and CDR2: SGHRS and YFSETQ. CDR3 in DNA: TGCGCCAGCAGCTTGGTCTCCCCTCGGAACACCGGGGAGCTGTTTTTT. This translates into CASSLVSPRNTGELFF.

In its sample, this clonotype was seen a few times. This chain connects TRBV4-1 to TRBJ1-5; TRBD1 matches 8 bases. With 1 base clipped from V and 5 bases from J, the junction kept 1 base outside the gene matches. Germline lookup yields CDR1 MGHRA and CDR2 YSYEKL. The CDR3 is 14 residues long. The DNA for the CDR3 is TGCGCCAGCAGCCAAGGACAGGGGTATCAGCCCCAGCATTTT. Amino acid sequence: CASSQGQGYQPQHF.

This clonotype was seen repeatedly, ten times or more. The genes are TRBV6-2 or TRBV6-3 and TRBJ1-1, with a tentative D call TRBD1 (6 bases). Germline-derived CDR1 and CDR2 are MNHEY and SVGEGT. The CDR3 is 13 residues long. Trimming pared 4 bases from V and 2 bases from J, leaving 8 bases between. The CDR3 DNA reads as TGTGCCAGCAGTTGGACAGTAAACACTGAAGCTTTCTTT. As protein: CASSWTVNTEAFF.

A note on this clonotype: With a much larger clone just one base away, this may be a read error. The CDR3 loop reads CVSSLAYRTTEAFF. The CDR3 bases are TGCGTCAGCAGCTTGGCTTATAGGACCACTGAAGCTTTCTTT. This chain links TRBV5-1 with TRBJ1-1; D is ambiguous. This CDR3 has 14 amino acids. Germline CDR1 SGHRS, CDR2 YFSETQ.

The table lists this clonotype with many counts. CDR3: CASSLRTGRQETQYF. The CDR3 nucleotides are TGTGCCAGCAGCTTAAGGACAGGGAGGCAAGAGACCCAGTACTTC. The V call is TRBV7-9, the J call TRBJ2-5; the match to TRBD1 covers 8 bases. After removal of 2 bases from V and 2 bases from J, the junction contained 4 bases not matched to a gene. The length of the CDR3 is 15 residues. Per germline, CDR1 SEHNR and CDR2 FQNEAQ (reference sequence).